The clone carrying this T cell receptor (beta chain) appeared once. The source of the sample is a study of blood T cell repertoires in COVID-19. Here immunoSEQ multiplex PCR was the method, and the copy in TCRdb shows in-frame clones only, minus some. The sample gives fewer than 200,000 clones, just over 85% of which show up once; roughly 9% is in the top ten. The CDR3 consists of 17 residues. The junction had 11 bases not matched to a gene; V was cut back by 4 bases and J by 7 bases. Germline V gene lookup returns CDR1 MGHRA and CDR2 YSYEKL. What was sequenced was PBMCs or T cells enriched from blood (not recorded which). The chain recombines TRBV4-1 with TRBJ2-4; 12 bases fit TRBD1. The TCR comes from a young woman who had recovered from COVID-19. Here the CDR3 reads CASSLQGGQGAGNIQYF. The CDR3 region has the DNA TGCGCCAGCAGCCTACAGGGGGGACAGGGGGCGGGGAACATTCAGTACTTC.